A selection of T cell receptor beta chains follows, all from one sample in a study of blood T cell repertoires in COVID-19. The repertoire was sequenced with immunoSEQ multiplex PCR; TCRdb's copy has only in-frame clones and lacks some. The data contain more than 200,000 clones, around 84% of them singletons. Specimen: PBMCs or T cells enriched from blood (not recorded which). The receptor set was obtained from a woman aged 45 to 65 who had recovered from COVID-19. CDR3s include the opening cysteine and the closing phenylalanine or tryptophan. Each record gives: CDR3 length, V gene, D gene, J gene, clone size, CDR3 protein, CDR3 DNA. The D gene is left open where the match is weak. Clone sizes are given selectively: once, few, many, or a class where the clone is expanded.

>12|TRBV7-6|TRBD1|TRBJ1-2|NA
CASSLDRVGYTF
TGTGCCAGCAGCTTGGACAGGGTTGGCTACACCTTC
>16|TRBV7-9|TRBD1|TRBJ1-2|NA
CASSLRRPDRVDGYTF
TGTGCCAGCAGCCTCAGGCGGCCGGACAGGGTCGACGGCTACACCTTC
>18|TRBV5-1|TRBD2|TRBJ2-3|NA
CASSLGTSGSGYTDTQYF
TGCGCCAGCAGCCTAGGGACTAGCGGGAGTGGCTACACAGATACGCAGTATTTT
>16|TRBV19|TRBD2|TRBJ2-5|NA
CASSIATSGPGETQYF
TGTGCCAGTAGTATTGCGACTAGCGGGCCTGGAGAGACCCAGTACTTC
>16|TRBV9|TRBD2|TRBJ2-5|NA
CASSAGLAGGQETQYF
TGTGCCAGCAGCGCCGGACTAGCGGGAGGGCAGGAGACCCAGTACTTC
>16|TRBV6-5|TRBD1|TRBJ2-2|NA
CASSYSRDRVAGELFF
TGTGCCAGCAGTTACTCCCGGGACAGGGTGGCCGGGGAGCTGTTTTTT
>14|TRBV19|TRBD1|TRBJ1-5|NA
CASNHRGSDQPQHF
TGTGCCAGTAATCACAGGGGGTCGGATCAGCCCCAGCATTTT
>12|TRBV19|NA|TRBJ2-1|NA
CASNLPSGEQFF
TGTGCCAGTAACCTCCCCTCGGGTGAGCAGTTCTTC
>15|TRBV19|TRBD1|TRBJ1-1|NA
CASSISSRGHSEAFF
TGTGCCAGTAGTATATCGTCCAGGGGGCACTCTGAAGCTTTCTTT
>14|TRBV28|NA|TRBJ1-4|once
CASNSGTGREKLFF
TGTGCCAGCAACTCCGGGACGGGGAGGGAAAAACTGTTTTTT
>16|TRBV14|NA|TRBJ2-5|NA
CASSPSGGRPQETQYF
TGTGCCAGCAGCCCTTCAGGGGGGAGGCCTCAAGAGACCCAGTACTTC
>16|TRBV7-3|TRBD2|TRBJ2-2|once
CASRDKGTTNTGELFF
TGTGCCAGCAGGGACAAGGGGACTACGAACACCGGGGAGCTGTTTTTT
>13|TRBV29-1|TRBD1|TRBJ1-1|NA
CSVENRGGTEAFF
TGCAGCGTTGAGAACAGGGGTGGAACTGAAGCTTTCTTT
>15|TRBV5-1|TRBD2|TRBJ2-3|NA
CASSTGTSTADTQYF
TGCGCCAGCAGCACCGGGACTAGCACGGCAGATACGCAGTATTTT
>15|TRBV5-1|TRBD1|TRBJ1-5|NA
CASSLVAGQLQPQHF
TGCGCCAGCAGCTTGGTTGCGGGACAGCTTCAGCCCCAGCATTTT
>15|TRBV18|NA|TRBJ1-5|NA
CASSLYRDSNQPQHF
TGTGCCAGCTCACTGTACAGGGATAGCAATCAGCCCCAGCATTTT
>15|TRBV29-1|TRBD2|TRBJ2-7|NA
CSASITSGGAYEQYF
TGCAGCGCTTCTATAACTAGCGGGGGTGCCTACGAGCAGTACTTC
>14|TRBV18|TRBD2|TRBJ2-3|NA
CASSPKGGQDTQYF
TGTGCCAGCTCACCGAAGGGAGGGCAAGATACGCAGTATTTT
>14|TRBV19|NA|TRBJ2-7|NA
CASSIIASYGEQYF
TGTGCCAGTAGTATCATTGCTAGCTACGGCGAGCAGTACTTC
>12|TRBV7-9|NA|TRBJ1-5|NA
CASSRLNQPQHF
TGTGCCAGCAGCCGCCTAAATCAGCCCCAGCATTTT
>13|TRBV7-9|NA|TRBJ2-7|NA
CASSFPRGYEQYF
TGTGCCAGCAGCTTTCCCCGGGGATACGAGCAGTACTTC
>17|TRBV7-9|TRBD2|TRBJ2-1|NA
CASSPPHPSGDYNEQFF
TGTGCCAGCAGCCCTCCCCATCCTAGCGGGGATTACAATGAGCAGTTCTTC
>14|TRBV5-1|NA|TRBJ1-5|NA
CASSLQGEGQPQHF
TGCGCCAGCAGCTTGCAAGGGGAAGGCCAGCCCCAGCATTTT
>14|TRBV6-5|TRBD2|TRBJ2-2|NA
CASSYGEGTGELFF
TGTGCCAGCAGTTATGGGGAGGGGACCGGGGAGCTGTTTTTT
>12|TRBV12-3/TRBV12-4|NA|TRBJ2-7|NA
CASSLAGNEQYF
TGTGCCAGCAGTCTGGCCGGGAACGAGCAGTACTTC
>14|TRBV5-4|TRBD2|TRBJ2-3|NA
CASSPTSGTDTQYF
TGTGCCAGCAGCCCGACTAGCGGCACAGATACGCAGTATTTT
>14|TRBV19|TRBD1|TRBJ1-1|once
CASSIGTGLTEAFF
TGTGCCAGTAGTATAGGGACAGGGTTAACTGAAGCTTTCTTT
>14|TRBV5-1|NA|TRBJ1-5|NA
CASSLGTENQPQHF
TGCGCCAGCAGCTTGGGGACAGAGAATCAGCCCCAGCATTTT
>16|TRBV7-2|NA|TRBJ1-3|NA
CASSQRHGGTGNTIYF
TGTGCCAGCAGCCAACGGCATGGAGGGACTGGAAACACCATATATTTT
>15|TRBV7-9|TRBD1|TRBJ2-7|once
CASSWDAGTGDLLYF
TGTGCCAGCAGCTGGGACGCCGGGACAGGGGATTTGCTGTACTTC
>13|TRBV10-2|TRBD1|TRBJ2-7|NA
CASTRDSTYEQYF
TGCGCCAGCACGAGGGACAGCACCTACGAGCAGTACTTC
>14|TRBV3-1/TRBV3-2|NA|TRBJ1-3|NA
CASSPRDSGNTIYF
TGTGCCAGCAGCCCACGCGACTCTGGAAACACCATATATTTT
>16|TRBV7-2|TRBD2|TRBJ2-1|few
CASSLDSGSGGNEQFF
TGTGCCAGCAGCTTAGATAGCGGGAGTGGGGGCAATGAGCAGTTCTTC
>15|TRBV5-1|NA|TRBJ2-3|NA
CASSLERGSTDTQYF
TGCGCCAGCAGCTTGGAAAGGGGTAGCACAGATACGCAGTATTTT
>16|TRBV5-1|TRBD1|TRBJ2-7|NA
CASSLTTPGGPYEQYF
TGCGCCAGCAGCTTGACCACACCAGGGGGTCCCTACGAGCAGTACTTC
>18|TRBV4-1|NA|TRBJ2-3|few
CASSEGLGRRVRTDTQYF
TGCGCCAGCAGCGAGGGGCTCGGGCGGAGGGTGCGCACAGATACGCAGTATTTT
>15|TRBV3-1/TRBV3-2|NA|TRBJ2-1|NA
CASSTTRPTYNEQFF
TGTGCCAGCAGTACTACTAGACCTACCTACAATGAGCAGTTCTTC
>17|TRBV7-9|NA|TRBJ2-3|NA
CASRGEGTHPSTDTQYF
TGTGCCAGCAGGGGTGAGGGGACTCACCCTAGCACAGATACGCAGTATTTT
>16|TRBV2|NA|TRBJ2-3|NA
CASRRRGGRPPDTQYF
TGTGCCAGCAGGAGAAGGGGCGGAAGACCCCCAGATACGCAGTATTTT
>14|TRBV2|TRBD1|TRBJ1-2|NA
CASSATRTGSGYTF
TGTGCCAGCAGTGCCACTAGGACAGGGAGCGGCTACACCTTC
>14|TRBV19|TRBD1|TRBJ1-5|once
CASTTGQGGQPQHF
TGTGCCAGTACCACCGGACAGGGAGGTCAGCCCCAGCATTTT
>16|TRBV4-1|TRBD2|TRBJ2-3|NA
CASSRRTSGNTDTQYF
TGCGCCAGCAGCCGCCGGACTAGCGGAAACACAGATACGCAGTATTTT
>14|TRBV9|NA|TRBJ2-7|NA
CASSASGASAAQYF
TGTGCCAGCAGCGCCTCCGGGGCTAGCGCGGCGCAGTACTTC
>14|TRBV5-1|TRBD1|TRBJ1-2|NA
CASRSIQGKAGYTF
TGCGCCAGCAGATCGATACAGGGGAAGGCGGGCTACACCTTC
>13|TRBV27|TRBD1|TRBJ2-4|NA
CASSFDRVDIQYF
TGTGCCAGCAGTTTCGACAGGGTGGACATTCAGTACTTC